The present entry profiles one TCR beta chain with its context. As originally analysed: Estimation of nucleated cell counts relied on the amplification of reference gene primers. Clones were read by immunoSEQ multiplex PCR, and TCRdb kept only the in-frame ones, dropping some. The V and J calls and clone size were taken over from that table, and D and trimming were inferred from the DNA. The sample shows about 15,000 clones, about 86% of them seen only once. The data stem from a study of blood T cell repertoires in COVID-19. The germline CDR1 and CDR2 sequences are LNHNV and YYDKDF (reference sequence). The CDR3 is made up of 19 amino acids. Trimming removed 0 bases from V and 0 bases from J; junction bases left unmatched: 9.

The sample consisted of peripheral blood. The V gene is TRBV15, the J gene TRBJ2-4, with TRBD1 matching over 9 bases. The TCR sequence derives from a man between 60 and 70 years old with acute or convalescent COVID-19. The CDR3, as DNA: TGTGCCACCAGCAGAGATCAAGGGACAGGGACGCTAGCCAAAAACATTCAGTACTTC. As protein: CATSRDQGTGTLAKNIQYF. Combining the CDR3 with reference TRBV15 and TRBJ2-4 gives the whole variable domain DAMVIQNPRYQVTQFGKPVTLSCSQTLNHNVMYWYQQKSSQAPKLLFHYYDKDFNNEADTPDNFQSRRPNTSFCFLDIRSPGLGDTAMYLCATSRDQGTGTLAKNIQYFGAGTRLSVL.